The T cell receptor (beta chain) under discussion was sequenced for a study of spatial heterogeneity in lung cancer. This sample's time point: sample taken at primary tumor resection. Whole-study findings and limits: It was found that expanded intratumoral alpha and beta TCR counts tracked tumor mutation counts.

This clonotype was detected many times. What it binds is unknown. V lost 4 bases and J 0 bases, leaving 19 bases between the germline ends. This CDR3 comprises 18 residues. CDR1 SEHNR and CDR2 FQNEAQ come from the germline V gene (reference sequence). In TCRdb, the 5' RACE reads were re-called with MiXCR into one record per CDR3 protein. The table lists some 97,000 distinct CDR3 sequences, around 4.8% of them singletons. The specimen was lung tumor tissue, collected at surgery. This TCR was recovered from a male donor with early-stage non-small cell lung cancer. The V gene is TRBV7-9, the J gene TRBJ1-5; no definite D call. The CDR3 region has the DNA TGTGCCAGCAGCTCGGAAAAAGAAGGAGGGCTTAGCAATCAGCCCCAGCATTTT. Translated: CASSSEKEGGLSNQPQHF.